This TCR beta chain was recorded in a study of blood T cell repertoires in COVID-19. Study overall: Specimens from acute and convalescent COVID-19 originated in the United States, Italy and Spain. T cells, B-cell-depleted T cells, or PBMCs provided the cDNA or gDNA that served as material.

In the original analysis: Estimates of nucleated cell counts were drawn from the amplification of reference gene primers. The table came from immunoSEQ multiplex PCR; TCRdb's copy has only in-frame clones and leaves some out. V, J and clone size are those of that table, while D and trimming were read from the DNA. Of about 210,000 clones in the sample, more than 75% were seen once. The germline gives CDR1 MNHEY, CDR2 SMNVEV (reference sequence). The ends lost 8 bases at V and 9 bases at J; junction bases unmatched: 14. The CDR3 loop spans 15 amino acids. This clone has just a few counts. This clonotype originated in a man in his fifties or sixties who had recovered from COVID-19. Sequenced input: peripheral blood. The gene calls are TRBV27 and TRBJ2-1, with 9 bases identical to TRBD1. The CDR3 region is CASYNPGQGLREQFF. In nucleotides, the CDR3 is TGTGCCAGCTATAATCCGGGACAGGGCCTCCGTGAGCAGTTCTTC.